The TCR beta chain described here comes from a study of blood T cell repertoires in COVID-19. Study in general: Italy, Spain and the United States were the sources of the convalescent and acute COVID-19 samples. Nucleic acid was either cDNA or gDNA, and it came from T cells, B-cell-depleted T cells, or PBMCs.

Per the original data handling: Estimation of nucleated cell counts relied on the amplification of reference gene primers. Assay used: immunoSEQ multiplex PCR; TCRdb lists only in-frame clones, some missing. The D gene and trimming were derived from the DNA, and the V and J assignments and clone size from that table. This table holds about 250,000 clones, roughly 83% found once. The receptor comes from a man aged 35-49 years with acute or convalescent COVID-19. The source material was peripheral blood.

CDR3 nucleotides: TGCGCCAGCAGCCTAACTAGCGGGACTAGTACAGATACGCAGTATTTT. Its translation: CASSLTSGTSTDTQYF. V usage is TRBV5-1 and J usage is TRBJ2-3; TRBD2 matches 10 bases. Germline CDR1 reads SGHRS; CDR2 reads YFSETQ. The V and J ends lost 4 bases and 3 bases, in that order; junction bases with no gene match: 8. This CDR3 contains 16 residues.